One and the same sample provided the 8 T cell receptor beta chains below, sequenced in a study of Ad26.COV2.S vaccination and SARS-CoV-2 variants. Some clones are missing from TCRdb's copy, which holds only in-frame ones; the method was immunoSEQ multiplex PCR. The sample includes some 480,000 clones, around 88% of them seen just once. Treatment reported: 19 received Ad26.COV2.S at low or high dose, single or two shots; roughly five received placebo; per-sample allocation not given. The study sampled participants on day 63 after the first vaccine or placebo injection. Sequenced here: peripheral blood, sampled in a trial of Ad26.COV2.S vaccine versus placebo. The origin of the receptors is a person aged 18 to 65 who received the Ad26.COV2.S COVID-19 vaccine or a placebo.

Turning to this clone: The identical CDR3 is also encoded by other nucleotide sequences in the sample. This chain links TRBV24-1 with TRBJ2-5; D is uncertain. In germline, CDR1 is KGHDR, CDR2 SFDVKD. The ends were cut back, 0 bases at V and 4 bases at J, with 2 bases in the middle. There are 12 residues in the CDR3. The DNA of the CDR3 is TGTGCCACCAGTGATTTGGGAGAGACCCAGTACTTC. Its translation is CATSDLGETQYF.

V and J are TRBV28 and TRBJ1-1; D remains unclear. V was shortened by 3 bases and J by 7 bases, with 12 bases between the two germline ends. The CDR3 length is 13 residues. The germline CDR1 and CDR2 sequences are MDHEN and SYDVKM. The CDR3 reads CASSFRLKNEAFF. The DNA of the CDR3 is TGTGCCAGCAGTTTTCGACTGAAAAATGAAGCTTTCTTT.

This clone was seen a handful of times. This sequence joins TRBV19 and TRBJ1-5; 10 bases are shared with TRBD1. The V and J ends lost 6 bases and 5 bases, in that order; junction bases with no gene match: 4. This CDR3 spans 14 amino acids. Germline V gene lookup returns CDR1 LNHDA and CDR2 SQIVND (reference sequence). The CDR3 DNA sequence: TGTGCCAGTAGCCGGGACAGGGGTTATCAGCCCCAGCATTTT. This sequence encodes CASSRDRGYQPQHF.

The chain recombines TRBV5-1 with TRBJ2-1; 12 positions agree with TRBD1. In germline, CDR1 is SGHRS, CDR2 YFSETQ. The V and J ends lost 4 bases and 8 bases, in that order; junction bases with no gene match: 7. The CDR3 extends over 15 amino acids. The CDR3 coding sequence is TGCGCCAGCAGCACACCGGGACAGGGGGCTCATGAGCAGTTCTTC. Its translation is CASSTPGQGAHEQFF.

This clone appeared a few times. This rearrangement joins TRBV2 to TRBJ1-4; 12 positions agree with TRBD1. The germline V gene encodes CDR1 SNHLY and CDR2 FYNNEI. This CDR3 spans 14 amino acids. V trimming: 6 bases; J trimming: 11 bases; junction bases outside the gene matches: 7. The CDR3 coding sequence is TGTGCCAGCAGCACCGGGACAGGGGGCTATAAACTGTTTTTT. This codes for CASSTGTGGYKLFF.

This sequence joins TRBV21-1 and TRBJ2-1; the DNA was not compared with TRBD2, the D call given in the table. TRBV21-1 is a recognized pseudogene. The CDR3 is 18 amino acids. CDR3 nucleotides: TGTGCCAGCAGCAAAGTCTTCTTACTAGCGGGATTGTACAATGAGCAGTTCTTC. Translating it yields CASSKVFLLAGLYNEQFF.

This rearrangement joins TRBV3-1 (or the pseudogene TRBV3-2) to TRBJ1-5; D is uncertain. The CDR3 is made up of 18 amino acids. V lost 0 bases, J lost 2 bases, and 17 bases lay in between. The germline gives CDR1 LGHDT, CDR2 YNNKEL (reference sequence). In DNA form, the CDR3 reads TGTGCCAGCAGCCAAGATTCTAACACTGGTAGTGGCAATCAGCCCCAGCATTTT. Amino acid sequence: CASSQDSNTGSGNQPQHF.

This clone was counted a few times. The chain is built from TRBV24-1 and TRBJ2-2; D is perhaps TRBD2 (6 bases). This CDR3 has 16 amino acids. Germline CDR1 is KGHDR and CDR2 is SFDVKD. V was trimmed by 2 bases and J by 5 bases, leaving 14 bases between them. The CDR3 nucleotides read TGTGCCACCAGTGATTCGAGAAAGGCGGGAACCGGGGAGCTGTTTTTT. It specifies CATSDSRKAGTGELFF.